This T cell receptor (beta chain) comes out of a study of T cell responses to AZD1222 COVID-19 vaccine. Background on the study: Investigators merged groups given second doses at roughly 4 or roughly 12 weeks. Overall study findings and caveats: Nearly half of spike-specific TCRs reportedly target variant regions that are unmutated in the B.1.351 and B.1.1.7 variants. Spike-specific TCR breadth and depth grew following two AZD1222 doses.

Trimming pared 8 bases from V and 4 bases from J, leaving 15 bases between. In germline, CDR1 is SNHLY, CDR2 FYNNEI. The CDR3 is made up of 13 amino acids. In the case of this clone: Its antigen is as yet unknown.

TCRdb's copy holds only in-frame clones and misses some; the assay was immunoSEQ multiplex PCR. The repertoire has 200,000 to 300,000 clones, 85% to 95% of them found once; the top ten carry less than 0.6%. The receptor was isolated from an adult in good health. Here the sequenced sample was peripheral blood, taken on day 0 of AZD1222 vaccination. The chain links TRBV2 to TRBJ2-7; possibly TRBD2 for D (5 bases). The CDR3 nucleotides are TGTGCCAGCTTCGGAGGATTCGGATACGAGCAGTACTTC. Protein: CASFGGFGYEQYF.